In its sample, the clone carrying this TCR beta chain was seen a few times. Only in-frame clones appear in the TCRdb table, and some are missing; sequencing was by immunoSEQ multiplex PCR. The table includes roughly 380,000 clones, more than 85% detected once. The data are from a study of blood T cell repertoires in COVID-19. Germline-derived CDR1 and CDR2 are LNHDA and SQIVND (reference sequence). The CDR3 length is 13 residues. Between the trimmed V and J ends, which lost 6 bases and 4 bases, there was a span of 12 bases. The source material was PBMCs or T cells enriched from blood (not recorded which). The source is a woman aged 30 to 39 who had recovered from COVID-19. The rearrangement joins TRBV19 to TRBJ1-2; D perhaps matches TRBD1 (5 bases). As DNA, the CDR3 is TGTGCCAGTAGGGATACAGGCGTCTATGGCTACACCTTC. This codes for CASRDTGVYGYTF.